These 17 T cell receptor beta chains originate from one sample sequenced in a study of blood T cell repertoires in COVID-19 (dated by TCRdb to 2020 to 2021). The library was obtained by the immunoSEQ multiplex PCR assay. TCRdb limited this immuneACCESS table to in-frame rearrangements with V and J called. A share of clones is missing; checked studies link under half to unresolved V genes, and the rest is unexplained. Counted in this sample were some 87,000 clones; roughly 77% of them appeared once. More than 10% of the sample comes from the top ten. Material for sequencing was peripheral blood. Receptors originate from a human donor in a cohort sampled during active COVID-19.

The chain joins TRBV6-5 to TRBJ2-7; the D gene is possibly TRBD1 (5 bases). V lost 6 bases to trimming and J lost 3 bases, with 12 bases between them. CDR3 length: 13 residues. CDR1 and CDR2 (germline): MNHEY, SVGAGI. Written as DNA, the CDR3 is TGTGCCAGCAGGCCCGGAAGGGGCTACGAGCAGTACTTC. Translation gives CASRPGRGYEQYF.

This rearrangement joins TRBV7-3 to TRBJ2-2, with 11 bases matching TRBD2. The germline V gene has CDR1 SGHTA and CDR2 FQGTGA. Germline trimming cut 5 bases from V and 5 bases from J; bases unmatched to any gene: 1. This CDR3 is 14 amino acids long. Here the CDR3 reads CASSPSGGTGELFF. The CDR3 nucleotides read TGTGCCAGCAGCCCTAGCGGGGGGACCGGGGAGCTGTTTTTT. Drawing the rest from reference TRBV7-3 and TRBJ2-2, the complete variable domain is GAGVSQTPSNKVTEKGKYVELRCDPISGHTALYWYRQSLGQGPEFLIYFQGTGAADDSGLPNDRFFAVRPEGSVSTLKIQRTERGDSAVYLCASSPSGGTGELFFGEGSRLTVL.

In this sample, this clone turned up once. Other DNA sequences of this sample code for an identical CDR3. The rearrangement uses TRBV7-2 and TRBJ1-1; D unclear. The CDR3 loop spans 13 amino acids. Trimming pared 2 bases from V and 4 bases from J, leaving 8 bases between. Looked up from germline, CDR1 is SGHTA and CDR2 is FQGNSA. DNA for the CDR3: TGTGCCAGCAGCTTAACTGGCGGCACTGAAGCTTTCTTT. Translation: CASSLTGGTEAFF. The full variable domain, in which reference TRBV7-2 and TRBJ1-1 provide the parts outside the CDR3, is GAGVSQSPSNKVTEKGKDVELRCDPISGHTALYWYRQSLGQGLEFLIYFQGNSAPDKSGLPSDRFSAERTGGSVSTLTIQRTQQEDSAVYLCASSLTGGTEAFFGQGTRLTVV.

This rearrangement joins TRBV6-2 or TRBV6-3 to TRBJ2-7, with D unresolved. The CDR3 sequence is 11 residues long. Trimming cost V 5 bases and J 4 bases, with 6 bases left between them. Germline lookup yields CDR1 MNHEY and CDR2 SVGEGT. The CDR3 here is CASSIVYEQYF. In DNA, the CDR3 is TGTGCCAGCAGTATCGTTTACGAGCAGTACTTC.

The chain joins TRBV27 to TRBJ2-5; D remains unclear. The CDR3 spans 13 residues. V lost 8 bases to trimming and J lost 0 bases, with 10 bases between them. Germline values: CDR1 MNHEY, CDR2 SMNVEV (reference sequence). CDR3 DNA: TGTGCCAGCCGGAACAGAAACCAAGAGACCCAGTACTTC. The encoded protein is CASRNRNQETQYF.

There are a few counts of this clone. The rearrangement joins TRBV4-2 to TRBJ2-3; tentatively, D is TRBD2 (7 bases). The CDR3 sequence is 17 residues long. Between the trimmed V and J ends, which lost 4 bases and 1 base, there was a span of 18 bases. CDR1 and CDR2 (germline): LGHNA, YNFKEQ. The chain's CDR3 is CASSRGGARGGTDTQYF. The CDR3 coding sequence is TGTGCCAGCAGCCGGGGGGGGGCCCGAGGCGGCACAGATACGCAGTATTTT.

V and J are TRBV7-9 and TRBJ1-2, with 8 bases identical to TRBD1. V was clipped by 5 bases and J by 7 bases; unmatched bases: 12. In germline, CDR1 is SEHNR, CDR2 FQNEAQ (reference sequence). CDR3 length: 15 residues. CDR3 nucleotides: TGTGCCAGCAGCCCAGCTCCGGGACAGGCCGCTGGCTACACCTTC. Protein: CASSPAPGQAAGYTF.

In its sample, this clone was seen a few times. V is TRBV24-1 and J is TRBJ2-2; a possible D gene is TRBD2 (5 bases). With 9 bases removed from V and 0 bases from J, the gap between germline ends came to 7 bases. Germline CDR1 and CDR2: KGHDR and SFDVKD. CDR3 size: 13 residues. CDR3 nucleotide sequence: TGTGCCACCGGCGGGTCGAACACCGGGGAGCTGTTTTTT. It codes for CATGGSNTGELFF.

CDR3 sequence reads: CASSQEQSGTEAFF. The CDR3 DNA follows: TGCGCCAGCAGCCAAGAGCAAAGCGGGACTGAAGCTTTCTTT. This chain uses TRBV4-1 with TRBJ1-1, with D unresolved. Germline lookup yields CDR1 MGHRA and CDR2 YSYEKL. CDR3 length: 14 residues. Trimming pared 0 bases from V and 5 bases from J, leaving 10 bases between.

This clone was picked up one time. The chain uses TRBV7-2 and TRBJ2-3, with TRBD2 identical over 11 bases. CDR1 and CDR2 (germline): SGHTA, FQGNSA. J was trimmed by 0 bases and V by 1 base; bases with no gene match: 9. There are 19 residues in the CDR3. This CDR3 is CASSLVRLAGTSSTDTQYF. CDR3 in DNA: TGTGCCAGCAGCTTAGTTCGACTAGCGGGGACCTCTAGCACAGATACGCAGTATTTT.

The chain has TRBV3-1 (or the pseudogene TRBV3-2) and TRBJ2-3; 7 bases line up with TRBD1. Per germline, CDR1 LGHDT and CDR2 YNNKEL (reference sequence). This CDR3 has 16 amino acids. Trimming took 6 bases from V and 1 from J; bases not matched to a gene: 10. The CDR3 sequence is CASSRISGTGTDTQYF. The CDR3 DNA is TGTGCCAGCAGTCGCATCTCCGGGACAGGCACAGATACGCAGTATTTT.

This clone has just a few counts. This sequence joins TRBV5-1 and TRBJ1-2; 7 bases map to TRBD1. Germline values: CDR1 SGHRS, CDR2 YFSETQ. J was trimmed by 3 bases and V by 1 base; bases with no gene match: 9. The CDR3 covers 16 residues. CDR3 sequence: CASSLTGQQSYYGYTF. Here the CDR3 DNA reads TGCGCCAGCAGCTTGACGGGACAGCAATCTTACTATGGCTACACCTTC.

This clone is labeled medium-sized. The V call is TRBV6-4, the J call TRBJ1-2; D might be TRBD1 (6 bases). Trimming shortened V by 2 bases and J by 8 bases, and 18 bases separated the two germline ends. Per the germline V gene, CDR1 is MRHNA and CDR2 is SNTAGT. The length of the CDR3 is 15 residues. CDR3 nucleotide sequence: TGTGCCAGCAGTGACACCCCACAGGGATTGGGAGGCTACACCTTC. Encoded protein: CASSDTPQGLGGYTF.

The CDR3 is CASSPTGSGNTIYF. Written as DNA, the CDR3 is TGTGCCAGCAGCCCCACGGGGTCAGGAAACACCATATATTTT. The chain has TRBV3-1 (or the pseudogene TRBV3-2) and TRBJ1-3; no clear D gene. Trimming took 4 bases from V and 4 from J, leaving 11 bases between them. From germline, CDR1 is LGHDT and CDR2 YNNKEL (reference sequence). CDR3 length equals 14 residues.

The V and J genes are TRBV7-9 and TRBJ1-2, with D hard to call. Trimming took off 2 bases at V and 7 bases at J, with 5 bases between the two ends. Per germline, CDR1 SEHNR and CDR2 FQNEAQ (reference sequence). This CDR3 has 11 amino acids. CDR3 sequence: CASSLQAGYTF. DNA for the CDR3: TGTGCCAGCAGCTTACAGGCTGGCTACACCTTC.

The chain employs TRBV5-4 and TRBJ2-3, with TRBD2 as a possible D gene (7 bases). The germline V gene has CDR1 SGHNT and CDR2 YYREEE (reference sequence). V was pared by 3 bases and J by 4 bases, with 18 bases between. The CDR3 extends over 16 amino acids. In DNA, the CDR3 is TGTGCCAGCAGCTCCCCTGTAAGGGGGGGTCCAGATACGCAGTATTTT. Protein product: CASSSPVRGGPDTQYF.

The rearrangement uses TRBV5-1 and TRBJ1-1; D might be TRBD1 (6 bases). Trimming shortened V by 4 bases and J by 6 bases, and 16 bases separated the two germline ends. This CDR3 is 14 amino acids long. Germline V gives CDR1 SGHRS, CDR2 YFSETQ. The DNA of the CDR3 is TGCGCCAGCAGCCCCGTCCTTAGGACAGCTGAAGCTTTCTTT. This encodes CASSPVLRTAEAFF. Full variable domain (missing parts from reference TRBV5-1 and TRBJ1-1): KAGVTQTPRYLIKTRGQQVTLSCSPISGHRSVSWYQQTPGQGLQFLFEYFSETQRNKGNFPGRFSGRQFSNSRSEMNVSTLELGDSALYLCASSPVLRTAEAFFGQGTRLTVV.